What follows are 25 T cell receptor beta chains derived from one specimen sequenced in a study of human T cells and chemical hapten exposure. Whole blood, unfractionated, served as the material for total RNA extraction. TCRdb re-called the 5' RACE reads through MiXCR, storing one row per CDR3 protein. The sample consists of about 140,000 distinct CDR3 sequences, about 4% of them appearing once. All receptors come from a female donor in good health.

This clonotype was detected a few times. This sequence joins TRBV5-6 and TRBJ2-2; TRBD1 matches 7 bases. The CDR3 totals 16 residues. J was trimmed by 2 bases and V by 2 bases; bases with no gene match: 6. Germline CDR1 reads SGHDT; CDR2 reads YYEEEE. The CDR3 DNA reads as TGTGCCAGCAGCTTAGGGACAGAAAGTAACACCGGGGAGCTGTTTTTT. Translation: CASSLGTESNTGELFF.

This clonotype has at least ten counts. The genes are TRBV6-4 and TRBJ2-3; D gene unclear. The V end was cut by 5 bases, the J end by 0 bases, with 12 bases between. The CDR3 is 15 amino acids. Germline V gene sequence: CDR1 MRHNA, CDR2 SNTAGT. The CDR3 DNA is TGTGCCAGCAGTACTGAGACGACTAGCACAGATACGCAGTATTTT. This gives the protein CASSTETTSTDTQYF.

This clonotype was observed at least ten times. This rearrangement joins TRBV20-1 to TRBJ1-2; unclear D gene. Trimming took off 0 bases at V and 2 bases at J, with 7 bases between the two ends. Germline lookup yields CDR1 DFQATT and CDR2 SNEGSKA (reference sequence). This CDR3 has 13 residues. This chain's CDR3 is CSARENGNYGYTF. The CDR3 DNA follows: TGCAGTGCTAGAGAGAACGGAAACTATGGCTACACCTTC.

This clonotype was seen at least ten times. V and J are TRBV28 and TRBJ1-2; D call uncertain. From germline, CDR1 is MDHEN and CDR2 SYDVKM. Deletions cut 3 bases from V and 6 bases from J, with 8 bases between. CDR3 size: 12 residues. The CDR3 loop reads CASSFWEDGYTF. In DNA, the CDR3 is TGTGCCAGCAGTTTTTGGGAAGATGGCTACACCTTC.

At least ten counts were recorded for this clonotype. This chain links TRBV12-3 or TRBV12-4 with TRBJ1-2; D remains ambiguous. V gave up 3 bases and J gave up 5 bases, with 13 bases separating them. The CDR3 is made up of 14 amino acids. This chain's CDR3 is CASSFLGLAYGYTF. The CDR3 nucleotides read TGTGCCAGCAGTTTCCTCGGTTTAGCGTATGGCTACACCTTC.

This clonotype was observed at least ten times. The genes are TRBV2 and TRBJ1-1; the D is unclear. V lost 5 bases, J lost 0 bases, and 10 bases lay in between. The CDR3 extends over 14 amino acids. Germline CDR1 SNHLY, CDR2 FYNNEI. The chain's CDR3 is CASSYQGMNTEAFF. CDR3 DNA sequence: TGTGCCAGCAGTTACCAAGGGATGAACACTGAAGCTTTCTTT.

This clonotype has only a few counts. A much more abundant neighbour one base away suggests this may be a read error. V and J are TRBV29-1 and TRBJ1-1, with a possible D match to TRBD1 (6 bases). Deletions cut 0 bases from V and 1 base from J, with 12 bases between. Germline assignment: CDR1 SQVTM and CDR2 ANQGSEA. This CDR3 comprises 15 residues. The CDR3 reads CSVEDSFRGNTEAFF. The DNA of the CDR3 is TGCAGCGTTGAAGATAGTTTCAGGGGGAACACTGAAGCTTTCTTT.

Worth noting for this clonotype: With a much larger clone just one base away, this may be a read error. The CDR3 spells CASSFLGTGIDEQYF. As DNA, the CDR3 is TGTGCCAGCAGTTTCTTGGGGACAGGGATTGACGAGCAGTACTTC. This sequence joins TRBV12-3 or TRBV12-4 and TRBJ2-7, with 9 bases lining up with TRBD1. The CDR3 is 15 residues long. The V gene end was trimmed by 3 bases and the J gene end by 5 bases; junction bases not matched to a gene: 8.

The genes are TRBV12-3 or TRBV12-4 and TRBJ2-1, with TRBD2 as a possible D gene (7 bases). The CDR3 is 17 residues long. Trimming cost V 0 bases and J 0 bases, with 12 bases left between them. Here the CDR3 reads CASSLAGGANSYNEQFF. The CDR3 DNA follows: TGTGCCAGCAGTTTAGCGGGGGGGGCCAACTCCTACAATGAGCAGTTCTTC.

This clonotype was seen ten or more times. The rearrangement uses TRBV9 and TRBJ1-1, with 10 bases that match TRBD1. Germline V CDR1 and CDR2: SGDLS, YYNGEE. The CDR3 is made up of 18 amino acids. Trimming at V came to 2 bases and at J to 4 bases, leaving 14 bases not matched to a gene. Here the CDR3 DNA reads TGTGCCAGCAGCGTTCTCTTCCGGGACAGGGGACGTGGCACTGAAGCTTTCTTT. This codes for CASSVLFRDRGRGTEAFF.

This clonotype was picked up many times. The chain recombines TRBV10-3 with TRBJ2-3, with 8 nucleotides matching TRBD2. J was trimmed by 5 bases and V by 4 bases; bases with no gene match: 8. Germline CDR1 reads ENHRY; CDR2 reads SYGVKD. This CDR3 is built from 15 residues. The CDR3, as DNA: TGTGCCATCAGTGCGGGGGGGCCTGAGATAGATACGCAGTATTTT. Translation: CAISAGGPEIDTQYF.

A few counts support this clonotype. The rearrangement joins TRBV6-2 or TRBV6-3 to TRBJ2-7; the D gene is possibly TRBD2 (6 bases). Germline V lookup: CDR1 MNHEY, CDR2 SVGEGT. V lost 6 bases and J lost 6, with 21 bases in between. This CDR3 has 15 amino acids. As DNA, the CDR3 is TGTGCCAGCAGGGAGTCGCGGGGCCCCCCTGGCGAGCAGTACTTC. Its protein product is CASRESRGPPGEQYF.

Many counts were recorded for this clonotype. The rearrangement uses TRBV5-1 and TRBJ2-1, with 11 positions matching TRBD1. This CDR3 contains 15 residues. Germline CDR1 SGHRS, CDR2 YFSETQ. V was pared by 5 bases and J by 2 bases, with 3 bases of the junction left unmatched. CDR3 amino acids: CASSLDRGPYNEQFF. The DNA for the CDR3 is TGCGCCAGCAGTCTGGACAGGGGGCCCTACAATGAGCAGTTCTTC.

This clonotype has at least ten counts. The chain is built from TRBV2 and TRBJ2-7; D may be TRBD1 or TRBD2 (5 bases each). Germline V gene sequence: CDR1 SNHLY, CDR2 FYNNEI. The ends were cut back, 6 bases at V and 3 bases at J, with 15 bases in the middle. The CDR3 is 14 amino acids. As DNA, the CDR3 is TGTGCCAGCAGGGCAGCTATGGGGGTCTACGAGCAGTACTTC. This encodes CASRAAMGVYEQYF.

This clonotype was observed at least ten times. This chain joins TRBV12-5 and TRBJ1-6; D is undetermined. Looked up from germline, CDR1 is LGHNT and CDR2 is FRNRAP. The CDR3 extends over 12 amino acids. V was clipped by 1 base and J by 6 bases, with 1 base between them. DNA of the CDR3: TGTGCTAGTGGTTTGGCTAATTCACCCCTCCACTTT. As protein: CASGLANSPLHF. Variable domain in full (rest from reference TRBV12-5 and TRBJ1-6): DARVTQTPRHKVTEMGQEVTMRCQPILGHNTVFWYRQTMMQGLELLAYFRNRAPLDDSGMPKDRFSAEMPDATLATLKIQPSEPRDSAVYFCASGLANSPLHFGNGTRLTVT.

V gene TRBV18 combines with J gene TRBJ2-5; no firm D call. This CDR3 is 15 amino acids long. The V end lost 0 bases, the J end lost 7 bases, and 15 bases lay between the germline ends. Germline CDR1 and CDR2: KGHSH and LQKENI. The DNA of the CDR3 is TGTGCCAGCTCACCACCGGAACGCCTACAGCGGACCCAGTACTTC. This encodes CASSPPERLQRTQYF. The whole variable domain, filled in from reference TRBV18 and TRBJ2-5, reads NAGVMQNPRHLVRRRGQEARLRCSPMKGHSHVYWYRQLPEEGLKFMVYLQKENIIDESGMPKERFSAEFPKEGPSILRIQQVVRGDSAAYFCASSPPERLQRTQYFGPGTRLLVL.

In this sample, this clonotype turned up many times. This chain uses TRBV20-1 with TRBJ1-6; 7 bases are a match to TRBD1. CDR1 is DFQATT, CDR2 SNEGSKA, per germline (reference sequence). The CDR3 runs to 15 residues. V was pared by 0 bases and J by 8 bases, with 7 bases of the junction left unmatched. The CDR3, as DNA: TGCAGTGCTAGAGATTTCAACAGGGGTGATTCACCCCTCCACTTT. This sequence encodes CSARDFNRGDSPLHF.

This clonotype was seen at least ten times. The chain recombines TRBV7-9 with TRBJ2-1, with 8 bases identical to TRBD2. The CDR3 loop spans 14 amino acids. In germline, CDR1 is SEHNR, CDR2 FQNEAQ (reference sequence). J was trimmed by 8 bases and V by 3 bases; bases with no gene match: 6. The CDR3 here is CASSFRAGEDEQFF. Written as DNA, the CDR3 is TGTGCCAGCAGCTTCAGAGCGGGGGAAGATGAGCAGTTCTTC.

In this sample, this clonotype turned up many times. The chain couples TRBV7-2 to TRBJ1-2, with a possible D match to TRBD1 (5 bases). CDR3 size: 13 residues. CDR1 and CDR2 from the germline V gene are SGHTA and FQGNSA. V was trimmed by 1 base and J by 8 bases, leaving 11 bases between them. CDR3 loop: CASSLGQIVGYTF. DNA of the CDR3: TGTGCCAGCAGCTTAGGACAGATCGTGGGCTACACCTTC.

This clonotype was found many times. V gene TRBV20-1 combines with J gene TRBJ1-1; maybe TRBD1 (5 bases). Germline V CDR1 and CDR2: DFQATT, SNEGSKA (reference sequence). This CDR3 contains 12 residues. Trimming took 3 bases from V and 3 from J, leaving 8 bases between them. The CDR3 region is CSARSRDTEAFF. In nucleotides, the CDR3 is TGCAGTGCTAGGTCCAGGGACACTGAAGCTTTCTTT.

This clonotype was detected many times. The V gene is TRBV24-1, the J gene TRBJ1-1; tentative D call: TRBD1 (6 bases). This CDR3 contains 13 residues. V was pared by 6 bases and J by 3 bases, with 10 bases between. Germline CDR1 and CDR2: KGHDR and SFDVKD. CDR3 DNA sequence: TGTGCCACCAGTAAGACAGGAGACACTGAAGCTTTCTTT. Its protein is CATSKTGDTEAFF.

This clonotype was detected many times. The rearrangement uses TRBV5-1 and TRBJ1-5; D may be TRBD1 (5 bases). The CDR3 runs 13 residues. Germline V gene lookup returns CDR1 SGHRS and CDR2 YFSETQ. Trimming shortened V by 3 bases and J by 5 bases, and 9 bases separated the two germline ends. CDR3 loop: CASSWGTDQPQHF. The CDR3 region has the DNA TGCGCCAGCAGCTGGGGGACCGATCAGCCCCAGCATTTT.

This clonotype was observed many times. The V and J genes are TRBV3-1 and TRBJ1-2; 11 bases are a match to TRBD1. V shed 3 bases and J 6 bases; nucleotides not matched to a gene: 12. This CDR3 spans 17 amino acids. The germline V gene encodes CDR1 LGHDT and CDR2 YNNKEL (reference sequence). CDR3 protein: CASSHSGTGGDLNGYTF. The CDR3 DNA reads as TGTGCCAGCAGCCATTCCGGGACAGGGGGTGACCTGAATGGCTACACCTTC.

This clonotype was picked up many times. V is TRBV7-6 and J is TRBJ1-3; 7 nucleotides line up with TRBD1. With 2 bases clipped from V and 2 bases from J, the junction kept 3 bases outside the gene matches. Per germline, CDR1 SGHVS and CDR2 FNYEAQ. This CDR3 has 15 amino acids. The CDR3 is CASSLTQGTGNTIYF. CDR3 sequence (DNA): TGTGCCAGCAGCTTAACACAGGGGACTGGAAACACCATATATTTT.

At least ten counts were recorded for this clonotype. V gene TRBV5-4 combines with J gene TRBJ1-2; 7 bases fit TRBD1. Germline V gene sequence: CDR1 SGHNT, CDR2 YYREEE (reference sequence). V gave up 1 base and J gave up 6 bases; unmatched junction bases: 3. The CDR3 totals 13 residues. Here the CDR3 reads CASSLRTGDGYTF. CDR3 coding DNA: TGTGCCAGCAGCTTGAGAACAGGGGATGGCTACACCTTC.